A selection of T cell receptor beta chains follows, all from one sample in a study of blood T cell repertoires in COVID-19. The protocol was immunoSEQ multiplex PCR, while the TCRdb copy is restricted to in-frame clones and leaves out a portion. The sample includes about 73,000 clones, roughly four fifths of them seen just once. What was sequenced was peripheral blood. The receptors stem from a woman in her 70s with acute or convalescent COVID-19. CDR3s include the opening cysteine and the closing phenylalanine or tryptophan. The D gene is left open where the match is weak. Part of the rows lack a size; the others show once, few, many or a class for expanded clones.

>TRBJ2-7|TRBD2|TRBV11-1|once
TGTGCCAGCAGCTTAGAAACTAGCGGGAGGTACGAGCAGTACTTC
CASSLETSGRYEQYF
>TRBJ2-2|-|TRBV6-5|-
TGTGCCAGCAGCCCACCAGGGTTCACCGGGGAGCTGTTTTTT
CASSPPGFTGELFF
>TRBJ2-7|-|TRBV28|-
-
CASSFARGSHF
>TRBJ2-7|-|TRBV14|-
TGTGCCAGCAGCCAAGTGGAGGGTGACCGCGAGCAGTACTTC
CASSQVEGDREQYF
>TRBJ1-2|-|TRBV3-1/TRBV3-2|many
TGTGCCAGCAGTCGTCAGGGAGGCTATGGCTACACCTTC
CASSRQGGYGYTF
>TRBJ1-6|TRBD1|TRBV6-5|-
TGTGCCAGCAGGAATACAGGGGGCAATTCACCCCTCCACTTT
CASRNTGGNSPLHF
>TRBJ2-1|TRBD1|TRBV5-1|-
TGCGCCAGCAGCTTGAACCCCGCACCGGGACAGGCTGGGGATGAGCAGTTCTTC
CASSLNPAPGQAGDEQFF
>TRBJ2-7|TRBD2|TRBV7-6|-
TGTGCCAGCAGCTTAGCGGCTAGCGGGAAAGGAGAGCAGTACTTC
CASSLAASGKGEQYF
>TRBJ2-3|-|TRBV19|-
TGTGCCACCGCCGAGGGTGGGAGTCGTGATACGCAGTATTTT
CATAEGGSRDTQYF
>TRBJ2-7|-|TRBV9|few
TGTGCCGCGAAGACCAGGAGGGCGGGAGAGCAGTACTTC
CAAKTRRAGEQYF
>TRBJ2-2|-|TRBV12-3/TRBV12-4|-
TGTGCCAGCTTAGCGGAGAACACCGGGGAGCTGTTTTTT
CASLAENTGELFF
>TRBJ2-5|-|TRBV7-5|once
TGTGTCAGAAGCTTAGCTAGCGCGATCCAAGAGACCCAGTACTTC
CVRSLASAIQETQYF
>TRBJ1-2|-|TRBV20-1|once
TGCAGTGCTAACCAAGGGGCCGGCTACACCTTC
CSANQGAGYTF
>TRBJ1-2|TRBD1|TRBV6-5|-
TGTGCCAGCAGCCGTAAATCAGGGGGCCGTGGCTACACCTTC
CASSRKSGGRGYTF
>TRBJ2-5|-|TRBV6-1|-
TGTGCCAGCAGTGACACCTCAGAAGAGGGAGAGACCCAGTACTTC
CASSDTSEEGETQYF
>TRBJ1-4|TRBD1|TRBV5-1|-
TGCGCCAGCAGCATTGAGGACAGGGACCGGGAAAAACTGTTTTTT
CASSIEDRDREKLFF
>TRBJ2-5|TRBD1|TRBV24-1|once
TGTGCCACCAGTTCAGGGGGGACAGGGGAACAAGAGACCCAGTACTTC
CATSSGGTGEQETQYF
>TRBJ1-2|TRBD1|TRBV5-1|once
TGCGCCAGCAGCGGCGGGACAGCCCGGGAGGGCTACACCTTC
CASSGGTAREGYTF
>TRBJ2-7|-|TRBV27|once
TGTGCCAGCAGCCTCGCGGACTATCCCTACGAGCAGTACTTC
CASSLADYPYEQYF
>TRBJ2-5|TRBD2|TRBV10-3|-
TGTGCCATCAGTGAGACGGGTTCGGGAGGGTCGAAAGAGACCCAGTACTTC
CAISETGSGGSKETQYF
>TRBJ2-3|-|TRBV7-8|-
TGTGCCAGCAGCTTACAGCGGGCGGCAGATACGCAGTATTTT
CASSLQRAADTQYF
>TRBJ2-7|TRBD2|TRBV6-5|-
TGTGCCAGCAGTCTCTCTTTGGGAGGGCCGTACGAGCAGTACTTC
CASSLSLGGPYEQYF
>TRBJ2-6|-|TRBV18|-
TGTGCCAGCTCACCAACAAGTCCCCACACTGGGGCCAACGTCCTGACTTTC
CASSPTSPHTGANVLTF
>TRBJ1-1|-|TRBV9|few
TGTGCCAGCAGCGTCCAGGGGTGGAGTGACACTGAAGCTTTCTTT
CASSVQGWSDTEAFF
>TRBJ1-4|-|TRBV13|-
TGTGCCAGCAGCTCCGGAGGATTTCCAACTAATGAAAAACTGTTTTTT
CASSSGGFPTNEKLFF
>TRBJ2-5|TRBD2|TRBV11-3|few
TGTGCCAGCAGCTTAGCGGGAGGAGGAGAGACCCAGTACTTC
CASSLAGGGETQYF
>TRBJ2-1|TRBD1|TRBV5-4|-
TGTGCCAGCAGCTTGGACAGGGGCGCCTACAATGAGCAGTTCTTC
CASSLDRGAYNEQFF
>TRBJ1-6|-|TRBV6-4|-
TGTGCCAGCAGTGACCTAATAGGCAGGAATAATTCACCCCTCCACTTT
CASSDLIGRNNSPLHF
>TRBJ2-3|TRBD2|TRBV9|-
TGTGCCAGCAGCCCCGTGGGACTAGCGGGAGTGACAGATACGCAGTATTTT
CASSPVGLAGVTDTQYF
>TRBJ1-5|-|TRBV28|-
TGTGCCAGCAGTTTATACGTAGACAATCAGCCCCAGCATTTT
CASSLYVDNQPQHF